The 2 T cell receptor beta chains below were found in one sample sequenced in a study of blood T cell repertoires in COVID-19. The table came from immunoSEQ multiplex PCR; TCRdb's copy has only in-frame clones and leaves some out. The sample contains 200,000 or so clones, approximately 84% of which appear only once. The sequenced material came from peripheral blood. All receptors derive from a human donor with acute or convalescent COVID-19. The donor label of this sample is uncertain.

The chain links TRBV7-6 to TRBJ2-3, with a tentative D call TRBD2 (6 bases). The CDR3 covers 15 residues. Trimming removed 1 base from V and 1 base from J, with 9 bases in between. Germline CDR1 SGHVS, CDR2 FNYEAQ. CDR3 coding DNA: TGTGCCAGCAGCTTAGATAGCGGTCGCACAGATACGCAGTATTTT. Translating it yields CASSLDSGRTDTQYF.

The chain uses TRBV7-2 and TRBJ1-2, with 10 positions matching TRBD1. Germline CDR1 is SGHTA and CDR2 is FQGNSA. This CDR3 has 15 residues. J was trimmed by 4 bases and V by 1 base; bases with no gene match: 3. The CDR3 here is CASSLGGTGVYGYTF. In DNA form, the CDR3 reads TGTGCCAGCAGCTTAGGCGGGACAGGGGTCTATGGCTACACCTTC.